These 17 T cell receptor beta chains were sequenced from one sample in a study of CD8 T cells in Susac syndrome. An amount of RNA that ranged from roughly 0.5 to 1 ug was reverse transcribed with random hexamers. TCRdb re-derived calls from the immunoSEQ multiplex PCR reads in MiXCR, one entry per CDR3 protein. Of roughly 120,000 distinct CDR3 sequences in the sample, approximately 95% were seen once. Sequenced input: CD8+ T cells from PBMCs. The receptor set was obtained from a human donor with multiple sclerosis.

The chain is built from TRBV6-1 and TRBJ2-3; the D is unclear. The germline gives CDR1 MNHNS, CDR2 SASEGT. The CDR3 length is 16 residues. Trimming took off 1 base at V and 0 bases at J, with 11 bases between the two ends. The CDR3 loop reads CASSEEFQASTDTQYF. The DNA for the CDR3 is TGTGCCAGCAGTGAAGAATTCCAAGCTAGCACAGATACGCAGTATTTT.

The chain uses TRBV20-1 and TRBJ2-7, with a possible D match to TRBD2 (5 bases). Germline V gene data show CDR1 as DFQATT and CDR2 as SNEGSKA (reference sequence). The CDR3 is 14 amino acids. The V end was cut by 4 bases, the J end by 7 bases, with 20 bases between. CDR3 bases: TGCAGTGCTATAGCACAGCTGGGCTCGGGAGAGCAGTACGTC. Protein: CSAIAQLGSGEQYV.

J is TRBJ2-5 and V is TRBV6-5; TRBD2 aligns across 7 bases. The CDR3 has 16 residues. Germline V gene sequence: CDR1 MNHEY, CDR2 SVGAGI. The V gene end was trimmed by 3 bases and the J gene end by 4 bases; junction bases not matched to a gene: 11. CDR3 region: CASSYFPSGGLETQYF. The CDR3 DNA follows: TGTGCCAGCAGTTATTTCCCCTCGGGGGGTTTAGAGACCCAGTACTTC.

The genes are TRBV4-1 and TRBJ2-1; D may be TRBD2 (6 bases). The germline gives CDR1 MGHRA, CDR2 YSYEKL. The CDR3 has 12 residues. V was clipped by 0 bases and J by 14 bases, with 11 bases between them. CDR3 nucleotides: TGCGCCAGCAGCCAAGATGGGGCTAGCGAGTTCTTC. It codes for CASSQDGASEFF.

J is TRBJ2-2 and V is TRBV25-1; D is tentatively TRBD1 or TRBD2 (5 bases each). With 8 bases removed from V and 4 bases from J, the gap between germline ends came to 14 bases. Germline V gene sequence: CDR1 MGHDK, CDR2 SYGVNS. CDR3 length: 14 residues. CDR3 sequence reads: CASERDPFTGELFF. CDR3 coding DNA: TGTGCCAGCGAGAGGGACCCCTTCACCGGGGAGCTGTTTTTT. Full variable domain (outside the CDR3, taken from reference TRBV25-1 and TRBJ2-2): EADIYQTPRYLVIGTGKKITLECSQTMGHDKMYWYQQDPGMELHLIHYSYGVNSTEKGDLSSESTVSRIRTEHFPLTLESARPSHTSQYLCASERDPFTGELFFGEGSRLTVL.

CDR3 in DNA: TGTGCCAGCAGTGACGGGACCGCGGCTTTCTTT. The encoded protein is CASSDGTAAFF. The chain couples TRBV6-4 to TRBJ1-1, with D tentatively TRBD1 (5 bases). CDR3 length: 11 residues. The ends were cut back, 2 bases at V and 11 bases at J, with 9 bases in the middle. The V gene's germline CDR1 is MRHNA and CDR2 SNTAGT.

V is TRBV5-1 and J is TRBJ2-2; tentative D call: TRBD2 (5 bases). The V end was cut by 4 bases, the J end by 11 bases, with 9 bases between. The CDR3 is made up of 11 amino acids. Germline assignment: CDR1 SGHRS and CDR2 YFSETQ. The CDR3, as DNA: TGCGCCAGCAGCCCGGGGAGTGAGCTGTTTTTT. Its translation: CASSPGSELFF.

J is TRBJ2-5 and V is TRBV19; 12 bases are shared with TRBD2. This CDR3 spans 18 amino acids. CDR1 and CDR2 (germline): LNHDA, SQIVND (reference sequence). V shed 1 base, J shed 5 bases, and the junction held 11 bases outside the gene matches. CDR3 coding DNA: TGTGCCAGTAGTATAGTGGCTAGCGGGAGGGCCCGGGGGGAGACCCAGTACTTC. This codes for CASSIVASGRARGETQYF.

The CDR3 bases are TGTGCCAGCAGTGACTCGACTAGCGGGAGGGCAAGAGAGAAGTTCTTC. Translation gives CASSDSTSGRAREKFF. The chain combines TRBV6-4 with TRBJ2-1, with 14 bases lining up with TRBD2. V trimming: 0 bases; J trimming: 14 bases; junction bases outside the gene matches: 9. In germline, CDR1 is MRHNA, CDR2 SNTAGT. CDR3 length: 16 residues.

V and J are TRBV6-4 and TRBJ2-1; 13 bases line up with TRBD2. The CDR3 spans 14 residues. Germline loops: CDR1 MRHNA, CDR2 SNTAGT. The junction had 0 bases not matched to a gene; V was cut back by 4 bases and J by 6 bases. The DNA of the CDR3 is TGTGCCAGCAGTGGACTAGCGGGAGGCAATGAGCAGTTCTTC. Translation: CASSGLAGGNEQFF.

The chain links TRBV7-3 to TRBJ1-6, with D unclear. Trimming left V 5 bases short and J 9 bases short, with 11 bases between. CDR1 SGHTA and CDR2 FQGTGA come from the germline V gene. The CDR3 loop spans 13 amino acids. CDR3 in DNA: TGTGCCAGCAGCACCCACGGCGGTTCACCCCTCCACTTT. It codes for CASSTHGGSPLHF.

The CDR3 DNA sequence: TGTGCCAGCAGCTTAGATCGCCGACGCGTCCACGAGCAGTACGTC. Its translation is CASSLDRRRVHEQYV. The chain is built from TRBV7-8 and TRBJ2-7; D unclear. With 1 base removed from V and 5 bases from J, the gap between germline ends came to 15 bases. CDR3 length: 15 amino acids. CDR1 is SGHVS and CDR2 is FQNEAQ in the germline V gene.

The genes are TRBV27 and TRBJ2-5; D may match TRBD1 or TRBD2 (6 bases each). The germline CDR1 and CDR2 sequences are MNHEY and SMNVEV (reference sequence). V was shortened by 4 bases and J by 5 bases, with 11 bases between the two germline ends. This CDR3 region has 13 residues. The CDR3 bases are TGTGCCAGCAGTTGGGGGGCGGTCGAGACCCAGTACTTC. Protein sequence: CASSWGAVETQYF.

V usage is TRBV7-9 and J usage is TRBJ1-4, with D perhaps matching TRBD1 (5 bases). In germline, CDR1 is SEHNR, CDR2 FQNEAQ (reference sequence). The V end lost 5 bases, the J end lost 5 bases, and 21 bases lay between the germline ends. The CDR3 covers 17 residues. The DNA for the CDR3 is TGTGCCAGCAGCCTTCTCGCAAGGGGAAAGAGGAATGAAAAACTGTTTTTT. Its translation: CASSLLARGKRNEKLFF.

The CDR3 sequence: CSALNLDRGAVSNYGYTF. The CDR3 DNA reads as TGCAGTGCCCTAAATCTGGACAGGGGGGCTGTGAGTAACTATGGCTACACCTTC. This chain uses TRBV20-1 with TRBJ1-2; TRBD1 agrees at 10 bases. This CDR3 comprises 18 residues. CDR1 and CDR2 from the germline V gene are DFQATT and SNEGSKA (reference sequence). V was clipped by 6 bases and J by 1 base; unmatched bases: 17.

The CDR3 sequence is CASIIAGEGIYEQYV. CDR3 DNA sequence: TGCGCCAGCATCATCGCCGGGGAGGGTATCTACGAGCAGTACGTC. V usage is TRBV5-1 and J usage is TRBJ2-7; TRBD2 agrees at 7 bases. In germline, CDR1 is SGHRS, CDR2 YFSETQ. V lost 6 bases, J lost 3 bases, and 12 bases stayed unmatched. CDR3 length: 15 residues.

This sequence joins TRBV19 and TRBJ2-1; TRBD2 matches at 8 bases. CDR3 size: 15 residues. J gave up 9 bases and V 4 bases, and 11 bases lay outside the gene matches. The germline CDR1 and CDR2 sequences are LNHDA and SQIVND (reference sequence). The CDR3 reads CASSTERELYLEQFF. DNA of the CDR3: TGTGCCAGTAGTACCGAGCGGGAGCTCTATCTTGAGCAGTTCTTC. Variable domain in full (rest from reference TRBV19 and TRBJ2-1): DGGITQSPKYLFRKEGQNVTLSCEQNLNHDAMYWYRQDPGQGLRLIYYSQIVNDFQKGDIAEGYSVSREKKESFPLTVTSAQKNPTAFYLCASSTERELYLEQFFGPGTRLTVL.